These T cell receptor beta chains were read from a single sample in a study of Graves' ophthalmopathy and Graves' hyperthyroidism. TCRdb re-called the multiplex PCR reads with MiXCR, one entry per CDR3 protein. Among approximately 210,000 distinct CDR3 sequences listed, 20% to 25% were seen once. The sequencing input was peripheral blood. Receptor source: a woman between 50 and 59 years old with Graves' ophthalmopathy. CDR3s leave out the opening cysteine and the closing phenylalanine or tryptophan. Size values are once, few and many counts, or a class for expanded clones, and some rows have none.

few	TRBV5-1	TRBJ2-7	ASSLDVGLSSYEQY
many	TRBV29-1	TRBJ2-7	SGARPPYEQY
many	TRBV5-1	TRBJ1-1	ASRQGGMNTEAF
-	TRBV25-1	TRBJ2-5	ASSLVFRYQRAQETQY
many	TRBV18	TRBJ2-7	ASSENSGRSYEQY
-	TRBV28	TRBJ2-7	ASSLLWGARTYERY
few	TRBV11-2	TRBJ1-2	ASRPQGALRNYGYT
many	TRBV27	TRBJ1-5	ASSLTGRKNQPQH
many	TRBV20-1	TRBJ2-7	SARPPSGRAYEQY
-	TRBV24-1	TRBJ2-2	ATSGLNTGELF
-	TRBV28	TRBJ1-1	ASSLEITEAF
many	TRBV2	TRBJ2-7	ASRGTGNHYEQY
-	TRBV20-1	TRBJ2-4	SARDWQIEF
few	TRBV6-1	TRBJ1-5	ASSGGQTNQPQH
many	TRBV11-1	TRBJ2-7	ASSPDRPPGSYEQY
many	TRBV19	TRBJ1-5	ASQLYSNQPQH
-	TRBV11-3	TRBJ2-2	ASSLAAPGELF
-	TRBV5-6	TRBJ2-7	ASTRPGPMGAYEQY
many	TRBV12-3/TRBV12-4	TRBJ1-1	ASHPVGNTEAF
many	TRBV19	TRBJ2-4	ASSGRVSLAKNIQY
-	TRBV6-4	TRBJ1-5	ASSKDTGSEPQH
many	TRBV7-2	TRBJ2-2	ASSLVSAGSGELF
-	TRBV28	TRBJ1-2	ASIPQGPNYGYT
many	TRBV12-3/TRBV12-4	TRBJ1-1	ASSGGQALLRA
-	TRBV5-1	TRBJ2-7	ASSHGQGAQREQY
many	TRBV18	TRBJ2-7	ASSPRPDGGYEQY
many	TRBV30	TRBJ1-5	AWSVGASYQPQH
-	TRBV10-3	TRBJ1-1	AISATGDTEAF
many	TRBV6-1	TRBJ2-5	ASSASPGLAGEGKETQY
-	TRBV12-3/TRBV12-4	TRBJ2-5	ASSRTGSEETQY
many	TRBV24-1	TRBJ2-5	ATGRSGQETQY
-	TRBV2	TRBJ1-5	ASRGQFPGGAQH
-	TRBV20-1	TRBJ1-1	SATRGRSTEAF
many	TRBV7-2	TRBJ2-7	ASSLASSSSYEQY
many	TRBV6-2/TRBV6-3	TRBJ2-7	ASSPTGKSSYEQY
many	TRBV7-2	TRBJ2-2	ASSPSGTALYRELF
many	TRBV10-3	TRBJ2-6	ATGRGSSGANVLT
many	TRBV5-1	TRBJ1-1	ASSQGHRTTEAF
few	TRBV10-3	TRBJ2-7	ASSEIDRTRPQAYEQY
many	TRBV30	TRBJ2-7	AWSEEPYEQY
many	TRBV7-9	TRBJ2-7	ASRPGQGAYEQY
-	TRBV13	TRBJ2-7	ASSPGRRGYEQY
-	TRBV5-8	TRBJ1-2	ASSPDSTYGYT
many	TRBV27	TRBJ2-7	ASCGLAGEQY
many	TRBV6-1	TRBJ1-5	ASSEVGAGLAEHNQPQH
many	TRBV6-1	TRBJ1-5	ASSPGTGGWNQPQH
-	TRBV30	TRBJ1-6	AWRTGIFGSPLH
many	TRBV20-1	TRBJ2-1	SARDLATQINEQF
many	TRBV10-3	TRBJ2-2	AIRPTSGTGELF
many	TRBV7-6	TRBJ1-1	ASSLAGQENTEAF